Described below is a single T cell receptor beta chain sequence and its context. What it binds is unknown. Germline CDR1 SGDLS, CDR2 YYNGEE. This CDR3 is 15 amino acids long. The V segment lost 4 bases and the J segment 2 bases; nucleotides outside the gene matches: 3. Lysates of CMV-infected fibroblasts at around 9.1 ug/mL stimulated these cells. CD40L/CD69 double-negative CD45RO-high memory CD4+ T cells were collected. Sequencing used immunoSEQ version 4 in survey mode. Generated by immunoSEQ multiplex PCR, the TCRdb table keeps only in-frame clones and is missing some. Seen here are 25,000 to 30,000 clones, around 73% observed once, and the top ten hold more than 0.75%. These data originate in a study of persistence of HIV-infected CD4 T cells. In the study overall: Donors had been on suppressive ART for a median of approximately eight years.

This clonotype was sampled from an adult woman with HIV who was CMV-seropositive. This chain connects TRBV9 to TRBJ2-3, with 11 bases lining up with TRBD2. The source was CD4+ T cells sorted from PBMCs after approximately 19-hour stimulation, collected from a patient who received antiretroviral therapy. The CDR3 here is CASSLAGGPTDTQYF. DNA of the CDR3: TGTGCCAGCAGCTTAGCGGGGGGGCCCACAGATACGCAGTATTTT.